This T cell receptor (beta chain) was observed in a study of regulatory T cells in long-lasting Graves disease (dated by TCRdb to the early 2020s). About the investigation overall: Newly diagnosed Graves' disease patients had taken antithyroid drugs for less than 3 months. Persistent Graves' disease patients were compared with newly diagnosed Graves' disease patients by peripheral blood TCR sequencing and RNA sequencing. The study was conducted in China and was registered as a clinical trial. TCR sequencing covered roughly 13 persistent and some 20 newly diagnosed Graves' disease patients, about 35 samples in total.

In regard to this clonotype: The target of this receptor is not known. A junction boundary mismatches the germline segment, possibly from a read error.

What this sample's time point label stands for: newly diagnosed GD, antithyroid drugs for less than 3 months. For both TCR sequencing and RNA sequencing, RNA was extracted from PBMCs in TRIzol. The diagnosis of Graves' disease followed American Thyroid Association guidelines. The patients came from an endocrinology department in Xi'an, China. Each patient gave approximately 9 milliliters of peripheral blood, collected in an EDTA anticoagulant tube. PBMCs were isolated by Ficoll Paque Plus density gradient separation without further T cell sorting. An Agilent 2100 Bioanalyzer and agarose gel were used to check RNA quality, and a NanoDrop 2000 was used to measure RNA concentration. Libraries were constructed by multiplex PCR. Sequencing used an Illumina HiSeq 4000. iRepertoire HTBI primers and Arm-PCR amplification of CDR3 regions were used to construct TCR beta libraries. Before sequencing, the PCR products underwent gel purification. The authors' analysis ran thus. Gene usage analysis of CDR3 amino acid clonotypes relied on the 62 TRBV and fewer than 15 TRBJ segments identified across samples. Filtered high-quality paired reads were merged into contigs using COPE and FqMerger. BLAST was used to align contigs to IMGT TRBV, TRBD and TRBJ reference genes, and CDR3 was defined according to IMGT. Highly expanded clones were defined as clonotypes with a frequency above 0.1%. Shannon entropy served as the measure of repertoire diversity, while the Gini coefficient captured V-J evenness. A clonotype was considered public if more than one individual shared it. In TCRdb, the public reads were trimmed at Q25 with fastp and aligned with MiXCR, with productive beta chains retained. Rows merge per CDR3 protein into single entries with the most common DNA and genes. TCRdb, not the original authors, processed these V and J calls. The sample table contains around 500,000 distinct CDR3 sequences; only one count was recorded for about 14% of them. The top ten hold roughly a tenth of the sample.

The germline V gene sets CDR1 to SQVTM and CDR2 to ANQGSEA. From its cysteine to its phenylalanine, the CDR3 spans 12 amino acids. Only CDR3 DNA is held: 36 bases, read in frame from base 1. The full study reports these points: Compared with newly diagnosed patients, persistent Graves' disease patients had lower TCR Shannon entropy and fewer highly expanded clones, which suggests clonal expansion. Preferential use of TRBV28, TRBJ1-2 and TRBJ2-5 was observed in persistent disease, whereas TRBV20-1 and TRBJ2-1 were favored in newly diagnosed disease. Peripheral blood alone was examined, since thyroid tissue, which constituted the primary lesion, could not be accessed. Sequencing and analysis were limited to the TCR beta chain. Patients with persistent disease shared more public clonotypes (around 2,500) than newly diagnosed patients did (roughly 970). The authors acknowledged the small sample size as a limitation that may reduce accuracy.

A further study also used this sample, focusing on T cells in Graves' hyperthyroidism and ophthalmopathy. Reported in the second study: Graves' hyperthyroidism was defined as stable when no progression to ophthalmopathy occurred over 18 months of follow-up. Hyperthyroidism patients were newly diagnosed, with disease duration under 2 months, and aged 18 to 65 years. Any patient with an uncontrolled infection, another autoimmune disease, pregnancy or lactation was excluded. Diagnoses relied on clinical symptoms, serum thyroxine and TRAb, thyroid ultrasound and orbital computed tomography. The TCR CDR3 was subjected to a first round of RT-PCR using the HTBI primer set and the Qiagen OneStep RT-PCR kit. Blood samples also contained most of the expanded thyroid clonotypes (frequency above 0.001), which suggests that blood repertoires may reflect thyroid immune responses. A model built on a 13 V-J signature distinguished ophthalmopathy from stable hyperthyroidism, reaching 87.88% sensitivity and about 81% specificity in cross-validation and 80%/75% in testing. In validation, progression to ophthalmopathy was predicted by the model with about 70% sensitivity and 72.22% specificity, a median of approximately 6.5 months before onset. To identify TCR V-J signatures that set the groups apart, the researchers used a discovery cohort of about a hundred patients, made up of 40 to 45 with Graves' ophthalmopathy and about 60 with stable Graves' hyperthyroidism. Prospective prediction of ophthalmopathy was tested in an independent validation cohort of fewer than 20 hyperthyroidism patients and 15 to 17 patients who later progressed to ophthalmopathy. The 100 or so discovery patients were randomly split 7:3 into training and test sets. In addition, the study compared T-cell repertoires in thyroid tissue and in blood from a handful of Graves' hyperthyroidism patients. Once sampling was done, hyperthyroidism patients were given methimazole at a starting dose of 30 mg daily, whereas ophthalmopathy patients were given high-dose intravenous methylprednisolone. Libraries were constructed in a second round of multiplex PCR, after which size selection and purification were performed. The libraries were sequenced on an Illumina HiSeq2000 using paired-end 100 bp reads. SOAPnuke was used to process the raw data, throwing out any read that contained adapters or uncalled bases, had a mean Phred below 15, or lacked an exact constant-primer or identifier match. COPE v1.2.5 was used to merge the high-quality paired reads, and each unique nucleotide sequence was defined as a clonotype. MiTCR v1.1 was used to align clonotypes to the IMGT TRBV, TRBD and TRBJ reference segments. Analysis was restricted to V-J combinations with a frequency above 0.0001, which covered about 99% of repertoires. A TCS score was defined as the ratio of F50 (clonal expansion) to E x V (chaos), with BLOSUM62-based TCRdist applied between CDR3 peptides within each V-J. Welch's t-statistics and random forest reduced around 550 V-J features to 13, which were used in a naive Bayes classifier (R e1071). Sample size was not statistically predetermined, and investigators were not blinded to group allocation. The paper describes TCR Vbeta CDR3 sequencing of around 140 peripheral blood samples, made up of 43 ophthalmopathy patients, 70 to 75 hyperthyroidism patients and some 17 progressor patients.

Sequencing was performed on peripheral blood mononuclear cells (PBMCs), taken at new diagnosis, from a patient treated with antithyroid drugs. The source of this sequence is a young man with Graves disease. Donor details come from another sample of the same person, matched by shared clones. In this chain, TRBV29-1 is recombined with TRBJ2-7; TRBD1 fits 8 bases in the junction. The DNA sequence reads TGCAGCGCCCGACAGGGGTCCTCCGAGCGGTACTTC. Its protein product is CSARQGSSERYF.